Below, 9 T cell receptor beta chains from the same sample are listed, as sequenced in a study of blood T cell repertoires in COVID-19. Sequenced by immunoSEQ multiplex PCR; TCRdb stores in-frame clones only, minus some. Seen here are roughly 190,000 clones, 80% to 90% observed once, and the top ten hold 3% to 4.5%. The source material was peripheral blood. The receptors were gathered from a man aged 18 to 29 with active or convalescent COVID-19.

This sequence joins TRBV24-1 and TRBJ2-1; TRBD1 matches 10 bases. J lost 13 bases, V lost 0 bases, and 8 bases had no gene match. Germline V CDR1 and CDR2: KGHDR, SFDVKD. The CDR3 runs 15 residues. CDR3 sequence: CATSDLVRTGGAQFF. In DNA form, the CDR3 reads TGTGCCACCAGTGATTTGGTCCGGACAGGGGGTGCCCAGTTCTTC.

V and J are TRBV7-6 and TRBJ2-3; the D is unclear. The germline V gene encodes CDR1 SGHVS and CDR2 FNYEAQ. The CDR3 runs to 15 residues. Trimming pared 2 bases from V and 6 bases from J, leaving 15 bases between. This CDR3 is CASSLTSEPWDTQYF. Here the CDR3 DNA reads TGTGCCAGCAGCTTAACCTCCGAGCCGTGGGATACGCAGTATTTT.

Concerning this clone: Relative to the germline gene, one junction end is altered; a read error may explain this. The chain carries TRBV3-1 (or the pseudogene TRBV3-2) and TRBJ1-3, with 7 bases aligning to TRBD1. This CDR3 comprises 14 residues. CDR1 is LGHDT and CDR2 is YNNKEL in the germline V gene (reference sequence). CDR3 in DNA: TGTGCCAGCAGCCAAGAGTGGACAGGAAGCACCATATATTTT. This sequence encodes CASSQEWTGSTIYF.

The chain links TRBV27 to TRBJ2-1; D is unresolved. This CDR3 has 14 amino acids. Germline V gene sequence: CDR1 MNHEY, CDR2 SMNVEV (reference sequence). V dropped 5 bases and J dropped 3 bases, with 11 bases sitting between them. The CDR3 region has the DNA TGTGCCAGCAGTGTGAGGTCCTTCTACAATGAGCAGTTCTTC. It translates to CASSVRSFYNEQFF.

The rearrangement uses TRBV27 and TRBJ1-5, with D hard to call. This CDR3 has 14 residues. Germline V CDR1 and CDR2: MNHEY, SMNVEV (reference sequence). Trimming pared 5 bases from V and 7 bases from J, leaving 15 bases between. CDR3 nucleotides: TGTGCCAGCAGTAATGAGGGAAGTGGCCAGCCCCAGCATTTT. Protein product: CASSNEGSGQPQHF.

This chain joins TRBV27 and TRBJ2-2; possible D gene TRBD1, 6 bases. This CDR3 comprises 15 residues. The V gene lost 5 bases and the J gene lost 2 bases, with 12 bases spanning the gap. Germline V gives CDR1 MNHEY, CDR2 SMNVEV (reference sequence). CDR3 nucleotide sequence: TGTGCCAGCAGTGCCTTGGGACAAAACACCGGGGAGCTGTTTTTT. Amino acid sequence: CASSALGQNTGELFF.

This clone was seen a few times. The rearrangement joins TRBV4-2 to TRBJ1-1; D perhaps matches TRBD1 (5 bases). Trimming stripped 4 bases from V and 3 bases from J, with 15 bases between. The CDR3 runs 15 residues. CDR1 is LGHNA and CDR2 is YNFKEQ in the germline V gene. CDR3 in amino acids: CASSPPGEDDTEAFF. CDR3 nucleotide sequence: TGTGCCAGCAGCCCCCCGGGGGAGGACGACACTGAAGCTTTCTTT.

CDR3 sequence (DNA): TGCGCCAGCAGCTTGGATGGGGACAGCGACGCGCCGTTTTTT. It translates to CASSLDGDSDAPFF. V and J are TRBV5-1 and TRBJ1-4; 7 nucleotides line up with TRBD1. CDR3 size: 14 residues. From germline, CDR1 is SGHRS and CDR2 YFSETQ. Trimming removed 0 bases from V and 16 bases from J; junction bases left unmatched: 12. Variable domain in full (rest from reference TRBV5-1 and TRBJ1-4): KAGVTQTPRYLIKTRGQQVTLSCSPISGHRSVSWYQQTPGQGLQFLFEYFSETQRNKGNFPGRFSGRQFSNSRSEMNVSTLELGDSALYLCASSLDGDSDAPFFGSGTQLSVL.

This clone was observed once. This chain links TRBV11-1 with TRBJ2-7; TRBD1 matches 7 bases. The CDR3 has 16 amino acids. From germline, CDR1 is SGHAT and CDR2 FQDESV (reference sequence). V was pared by 0 bases and J by 3 bases, with 8 bases of the junction left unmatched. Written as DNA, the CDR3 is TGTGCCAGCAGCTTAGCGTCGGGACAGATCTTCTACGAGCAGTACTTC. Translating gives CASSLASGQIFYEQYF.